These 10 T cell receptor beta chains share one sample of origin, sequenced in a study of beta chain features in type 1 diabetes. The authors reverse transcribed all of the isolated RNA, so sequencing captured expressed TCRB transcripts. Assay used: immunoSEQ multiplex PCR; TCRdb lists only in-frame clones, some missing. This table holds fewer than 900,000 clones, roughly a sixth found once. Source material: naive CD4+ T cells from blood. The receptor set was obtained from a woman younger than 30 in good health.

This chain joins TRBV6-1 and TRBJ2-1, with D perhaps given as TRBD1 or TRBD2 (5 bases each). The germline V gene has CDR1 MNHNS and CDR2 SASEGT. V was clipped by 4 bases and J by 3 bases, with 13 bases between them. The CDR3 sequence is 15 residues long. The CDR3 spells CASSGPGRNYNEQFF. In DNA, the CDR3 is TGTGCCAGCAGTGGACCGGGACGGAACTACAATGAGCAGTTCTTC.

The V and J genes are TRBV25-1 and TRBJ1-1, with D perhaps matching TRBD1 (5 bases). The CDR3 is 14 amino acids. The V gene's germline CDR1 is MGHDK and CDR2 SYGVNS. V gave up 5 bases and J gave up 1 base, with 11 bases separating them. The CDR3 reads CASSPHGANTEAFF. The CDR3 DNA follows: TGTGCCAGCAGTCCCCACGGGGCGAACACTGAAGCTTTCTTT. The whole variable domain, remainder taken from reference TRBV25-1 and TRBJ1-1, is EADIYQTPRYLVIGTGKKITLECSQTMGHDKMYWYQQDPGMELHLIHYSYGVNSTEKGDLSSESTVSRIRTEHFPLTLESARPSHTSQYLCASSPHGANTEAFFGQGTRLTVV.

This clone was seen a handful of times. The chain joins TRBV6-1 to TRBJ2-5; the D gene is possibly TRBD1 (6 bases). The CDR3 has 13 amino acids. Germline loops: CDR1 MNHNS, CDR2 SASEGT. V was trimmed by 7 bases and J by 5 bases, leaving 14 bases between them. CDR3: CASKQGAGETQYF. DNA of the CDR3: TGTGCCAGCAAACAGGGTGCCGGGGAGACCCAGTACTTC.

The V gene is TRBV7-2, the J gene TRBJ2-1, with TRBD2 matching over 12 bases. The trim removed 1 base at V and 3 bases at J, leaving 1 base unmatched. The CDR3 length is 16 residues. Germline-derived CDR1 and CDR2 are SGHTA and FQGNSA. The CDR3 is CASSLGLAGDYNEQFF. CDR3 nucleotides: TGTGCCAGCAGCTTAGGACTAGCGGGAGACTACAATGAGCAGTTCTTC.

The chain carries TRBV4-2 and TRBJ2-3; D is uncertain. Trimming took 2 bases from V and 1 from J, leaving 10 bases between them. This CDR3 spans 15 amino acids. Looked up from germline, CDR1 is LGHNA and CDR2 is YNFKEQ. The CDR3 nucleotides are TGTGCCAGCAGCCAATTGCTACGCGGCACAGATACGCAGTATTTT. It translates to CASSQLLRGTDTQYF.

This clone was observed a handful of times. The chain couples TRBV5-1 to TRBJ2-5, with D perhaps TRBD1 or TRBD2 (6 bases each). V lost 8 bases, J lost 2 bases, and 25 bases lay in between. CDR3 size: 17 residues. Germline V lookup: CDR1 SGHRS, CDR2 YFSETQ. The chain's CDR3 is CASRLAAGRGPQETQYF. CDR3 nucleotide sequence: TGCGCCAGTCGGCTAGCAGCCGGCCGGGGGCCTCAAGAGACCCAGTACTTC.

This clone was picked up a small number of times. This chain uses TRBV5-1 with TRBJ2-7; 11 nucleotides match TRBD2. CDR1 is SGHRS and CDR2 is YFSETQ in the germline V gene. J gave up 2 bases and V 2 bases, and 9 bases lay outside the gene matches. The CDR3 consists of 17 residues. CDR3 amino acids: CASSFGTSGRGTYEQYF. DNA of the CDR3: TGCGCCAGCAGCTTCGGGACTAGCGGAAGAGGCACCTACGAGCAGTACTTC.

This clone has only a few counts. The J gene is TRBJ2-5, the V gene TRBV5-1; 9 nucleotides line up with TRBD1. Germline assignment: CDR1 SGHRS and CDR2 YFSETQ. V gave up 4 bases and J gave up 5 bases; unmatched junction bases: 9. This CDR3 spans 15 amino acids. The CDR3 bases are TGCGCCAGCAGCCCCCGGGGACAGGGCGTGGAGACCCAGTACTTC. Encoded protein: CASSPRGQGVETQYF.

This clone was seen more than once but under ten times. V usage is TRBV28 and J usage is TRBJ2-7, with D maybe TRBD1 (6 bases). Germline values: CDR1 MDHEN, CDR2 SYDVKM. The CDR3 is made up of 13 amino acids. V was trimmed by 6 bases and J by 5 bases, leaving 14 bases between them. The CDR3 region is CASRGTGIHEQYF. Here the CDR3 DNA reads TGTGCCAGCAGAGGCACAGGGATCCACGAGCAGTACTTC.

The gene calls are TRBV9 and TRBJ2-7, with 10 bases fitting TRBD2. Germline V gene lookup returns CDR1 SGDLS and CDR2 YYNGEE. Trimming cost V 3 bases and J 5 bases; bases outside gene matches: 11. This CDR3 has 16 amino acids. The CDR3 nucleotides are TGTGCCAGCAGCGAGTCGTTAAAAGGGACTAGCGACGAGCAGTACTTC. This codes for CASSESLKGTSDEQYF.